The present T cell receptor beta chain was sequenced within a study of T-cell reconstitution after alpha-beta-depleted transplantation in children. The germline V gene encodes CDR1 DFQATT and CDR2 SNEGSKA (reference sequence). The CDR3 runs 12 residues. V was clipped by 6 bases and J by 4 bases, with 9 bases between them. Preparation of the TCRbeta library used unique molecular identifiers. TCRdb reanalysed the PCR reads using MiXCR and keeps one entry per CDR3 protein. The table lists approximately 100,000 distinct CDR3 sequences, 12% of them singletons. This clonotype was recorded many times. The input for sequencing was PBMCs from the stem cell graft donor, taken from the stem cell graft. The J gene is TRBJ1-4, the V gene TRBV20-1, with D unresolved. The sequence derives from a human donor who donated a stem cell graft to a child with inherited bone marrow failure. CDR3 coding DNA: TGCAGTGCCCGGGGAGTTAATGAAAAACTGTTTTTT. Encoded protein: CSARGVNEKLFF.